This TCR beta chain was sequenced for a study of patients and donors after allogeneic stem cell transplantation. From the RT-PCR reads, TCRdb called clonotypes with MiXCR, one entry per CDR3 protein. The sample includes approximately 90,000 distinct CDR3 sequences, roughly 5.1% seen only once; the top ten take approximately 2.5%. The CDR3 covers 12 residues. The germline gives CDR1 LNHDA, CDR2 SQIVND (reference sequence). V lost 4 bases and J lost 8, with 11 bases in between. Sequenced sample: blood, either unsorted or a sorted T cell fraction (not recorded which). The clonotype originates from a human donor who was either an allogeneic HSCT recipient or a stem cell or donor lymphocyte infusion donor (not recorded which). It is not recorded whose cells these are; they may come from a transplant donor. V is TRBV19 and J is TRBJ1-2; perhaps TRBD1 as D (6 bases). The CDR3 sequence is CASSNRDRGYTF. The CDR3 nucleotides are TGTGCCAGTAGTAACAGGGACCGCGGCTACACCTTC.